Listed here are 24 T cell receptor beta chains from one sample, sequenced in a study of T-cell reconstitution after alpha-beta-depleted transplantation in children. The TCRbeta library was prepared with unique molecular identifiers. TCRdb redid the calling of the PCR reads with MiXCR, one entry per CDR3 protein. The sample lists about 370,000 distinct CDR3 sequences, about a fifth occurring once. The input for sequencing was PBMCs from the stem cell graft donor, taken from the stem cell graft. All receptors derive from a human donor who donated a stem cell graft to a child with acute myeloid leukemia.

The chain is built from TRBV15 and TRBJ1-4; D may be TRBD1 (5 bases). The CDR3 sequence is 15 residues long. Germline CDR1 is LNHNV and CDR2 is YYDKDF (reference sequence). The V gene lost 9 bases and the J gene lost 0 bases, with 14 bases spanning the gap. Here the CDR3 reads CATGLGDSTNEKLFF. In DNA, the CDR3 is TGTGCCACAGGATTAGGGGATTCAACTAATGAAAAACTGTTTTTT.

There are many counts of this clonotype. The V call is TRBV29-1, the J call TRBJ2-7; no definite D call. Trimming stripped 7 bases from V and 7 bases from J, with 17 bases between. Germline V CDR1 and CDR2: SQVTM, ANQGSEA. There are 12 residues in the CDR3. The CDR3 bases are TGCAGCGCCCTCCTTCCAAGTAAAGAGCAGTACTTC. It specifies CSALLPSKEQYF.

The V and J genes are TRBV11-2 and TRBJ2-3; tentatively, D is TRBD1 or TRBD2 (5 bases each). The CDR3 has 17 residues. The V gene's germline CDR1 is SGHAT and CDR2 FQNNGV. With 6 bases removed from V and 3 bases from J, the gap between germline ends came to 22 bases. The CDR3 DNA is TGTGCCAGCAGACGGGGCCCAGGGTTACGAAGGACAGATACGCAGTATTTT. This translates into CASRRGPGLRRTDTQYF.

This clonotype occurred many times. The chain links TRBV29-1 to TRBJ2-1; 9 nucleotides line up with TRBD1. J was trimmed by 7 bases and V by 4 bases; bases with no gene match: 8. CDR3 length: 14 residues. Germline loops: CDR1 SQVTM, CDR2 ANQGSEA. In DNA form, the CDR3 reads TGCAGCGTTGCTATAGGGACAGGGCGAAATGAGCAGTTCTTC. Translated: CSVAIGTGRNEQFF.

This clonotype was counted only a few times. V and J are TRBV4-3 and TRBJ1-2; D gene uncertain. The CDR3 loop spans 15 amino acids. Trimming pared 0 bases from V and 5 bases from J, leaving 13 bases between. Looked up from germline, CDR1 is LGHNA and CDR2 is YSLEER. In DNA, the CDR3 is TGCGCCAGCAGCCAAGAATACAGCGAACCTTATGGCTACACCTTC. Translating it yields CASSQEYSEPYGYTF.

The genes are TRBV2 and TRBJ2-3; D is undetermined. CDR3 length equals 12 residues. Trimming took 1 base from V and 6 from J, leaving 5 bases between them. CDR1 is SNHLY and CDR2 is FYNNEI in the germline V gene. CDR3 loop: CASSEVVDTQYF. The CDR3 DNA is TGTGCCAGCAGTGAAGTTGTGGATACGCAGTATTTT.

This clonotype was observed a few times. This chain joins TRBV15 and TRBJ2-3; 16 bases fit TRBD2. CDR3 length equals 16 residues. CDR1 and CDR2 from the germline V gene are LNHNV and YYDKDF (reference sequence). J lost 11 bases, V lost 6 bases, and 11 bases had no gene match. CDR3 amino acids: CATRAGTSGRGGKQYF. The CDR3 coding sequence is TGTGCCACCAGGGCCGGGACTAGCGGGAGGGGCGGAAAGCAGTATTTT.

The chain couples TRBV15 to TRBJ2-7; 12 bases fit TRBD2. V shed 0 bases and J 3 bases; nucleotides not matched to a gene: 9. This CDR3 has 18 residues. The germline CDR1 and CDR2 sequences are LNHNV and YYDKDF (reference sequence). The CDR3 DNA reads TGTGCCACCAGCAGAGATCTCGGACTAGCGGGATCCCGCTACGAGCAGTACTTC. Protein sequence: CATSRDLGLAGSRYEQYF.

This clonotype turned up a few times. The chain employs TRBV12-5 and TRBJ2-5, with unresolved D. Deletions cut 7 bases from V and 0 bases from J, with 12 bases between. The CDR3 spans 14 residues. Germline V gene sequence: CDR1 LGHNT, CDR2 FRNRAP. The CDR3 loop reads CASAYYGHQETQYF. The CDR3, as DNA: TGTGCTAGTGCCTACTACGGGCACCAAGAGACCCAGTACTTC.

The V call is TRBV2, the J call TRBJ2-1, with TRBD2 identical over 9 bases. Germline V CDR1 and CDR2: SNHLY, FYNNEI. The ends lost 5 bases at V and 4 bases at J; junction bases unmatched: 15. The CDR3 is 18 residues long. CDR3 nucleotide sequence: TGTGCCAGCAGTTTAGTCGGGTCTAGCGGGACTCGGTACAATGAGCAGTTCTTC. It yields the protein CASSLVGSSGTRYNEQFF. The full variable domain, with the rest looked up from reference TRBV2 and TRBJ2-1, is EPEVTQTPSHQVTQMGQEVILRCVPISNHLYFYWYRQILGQKVEFLVSFYNNEISEKSEIFDDQFSVERPDGSNFTLKIRSTKLEDSAMYFCASSLVGSSGTRYNEQFFGPGTRLTVL.

The V gene is TRBV4-3, the J gene TRBJ2-1; a weak D match, TRBD2 (6 bases). The CDR3 extends over 16 amino acids. Between the trimmed V and J ends, which lost 0 bases and 4 bases, there was a span of 13 bases. CDR1 and CDR2 (germline): LGHNA, YSLEER. The CDR3: CASSQEGTYNYNEQFF. DNA for the CDR3: TGCGCCAGCAGCCAAGAAGGGACTTACAATTACAATGAGCAGTTCTTC.

This rearrangement joins TRBV6-1 to TRBJ1-1; the D gene is possibly TRBD1 (5 bases). This CDR3 is built from 13 residues. V lost 6 bases, J lost 1 base, and 9 bases lay in between. CDR1 MNHNS and CDR2 SASEGT come from the germline V gene. The CDR3 DNA reads TGTGCCAGCAGACGGGGGGAGAACACTGAAGCTTTCTTT. It specifies CASRRGENTEAFF.

The J gene is TRBJ2-1, the V gene TRBV4-2, with TRBD2 matching over 7 bases. Germline loops: CDR1 LGHNA, CDR2 YNFKEQ. The CDR3 is 14 residues long. Trimming took 5 bases from V and 8 from J; bases not matched to a gene: 9. CDR3 in DNA: TGTGCCAGCAGCATCCCGGGAGGCAGGGATGAGCAGTTCTTC. It translates to CASSIPGGRDEQFF.

The chain links TRBV4-2 to TRBJ2-7, with a possible D match to TRBD2 (6 bases). Germline CDR1 is LGHNA and CDR2 is YNFKEQ. V was pared by 0 bases and J by 4 bases, with 13 bases between. This CDR3 is 15 amino acids long. CDR3 region: CASSQDLGGNYEQYF. As DNA, the CDR3 is TGTGCCAGCAGCCAAGATCTTGGAGGGAATTACGAGCAGTACTTC.

A few counts support this clonotype. The CDR3 is CASSWESGNEQFF. CDR3 coding DNA: TGTGCCAGCAGTTGGGAGAGTGGCAATGAGCAGTTCTTC. The chain couples TRBV12-3 or TRBV12-4 to TRBJ2-1, with TRBD2 as a possible D gene (5 bases). CDR3 length: 13 amino acids. V was trimmed by 4 bases and J by 6 bases, leaving 10 bases between them.

CDR3 loop: CASSGDLRVGYNEQFF. The CDR3 DNA reads as TGTGCCAGCAGCGGGGACCTCAGGGTAGGCTACAATGAGCAGTTCTTC. The chain couples TRBV9 to TRBJ2-1, with D perhaps given as TRBD1 or TRBD2 (5 bases each). Germline lookup yields CDR1 SGDLS and CDR2 YYNGEE. The CDR3 runs 16 residues. V lost 3 bases, J lost 3 bases, and 16 bases lay in between.

This clonotype was recorded many times. The V call is TRBV20-1, the J call TRBJ2-1; D is unresolved. Germline CDR1 reads DFQATT; CDR2 reads SNEGSKA (reference sequence). Trimming shortened V by 5 bases and J by 4 bases, and 6 bases separated the two germline ends. CDR3 size: 11 residues. The CDR3: CSAWIYNEQFF. In DNA form, the CDR3 reads TGCAGTGCTTGGATTTACAATGAGCAGTTCTTC.

The V and J genes are TRBV24-1 and TRBJ2-7; a weak D match, TRBD2 (6 bases). CDR1 and CDR2 (germline): KGHDR, SFDVKD. Trimming pared 4 bases from V and 0 bases from J, leaving 12 bases between. The CDR3 extends over 15 amino acids. DNA for the CDR3: TGTGCCACCAGTGACCCCGGAGGGGCCTCCTACGAGCAGTACTTC. This translates into CATSDPGGASYEQYF.

This chain connects TRBV10-3 to TRBJ2-5; possible D gene TRBD1, 7 bases. Germline CDR1 and CDR2: ENHRY and SYGVKD. This CDR3 is 15 amino acids long. V was trimmed by 3 bases and J by 0 bases, leaving 11 bases between them. CDR3 DNA: TGTGCCATCAGTGAAGGAGGGGGCAACCAAGAGACCCAGTACTTC. Protein: CAISEGGGNQETQYF.

The CDR3 DNA is TGCAGTGCTATTCCGGGACAGGGGGCAAGGCAGCCCCAGCATTTT. This translates into CSAIPGQGARQPQHF. The chain is built from TRBV20-1 and TRBJ1-5, with TRBD1 identical over 12 bases. The CDR3 totals 15 residues. Per the germline V gene, CDR1 is DFQATT and CDR2 is SNEGSKA (reference sequence). V shed 4 bases and J 7 bases; nucleotides not matched to a gene: 8.

This clonotype occurred once. The V call is TRBV6-2 or TRBV6-3, the J call TRBJ2-1; 12 positions agree with TRBD2. Germline V gene data show CDR1 as MNHEY and CDR2 as SVGEGT. This CDR3 has 20 amino acids. Trimming removed 0 bases from V and 6 bases from J; junction bases left unmatched: 15. The CDR3 bases are TGTGCCAGCAGTTACTCGACTTGGGCGGGACTAGCGGGTTATGGCAATGAGCAGTTCTTC. Residues: CASSYSTWAGLAGYGNEQFF.

This clonotype occurred a few times. This chain links TRBV7-9 with TRBJ1-2, with no clear D. Germline values: CDR1 SEHNR, CDR2 FQNEAQ (reference sequence). V dropped 8 bases and J dropped 3 bases, with 10 bases sitting between them. The CDR3 runs 12 residues. CDR3 nucleotide sequence: TGTGCCAGCGCCGCCAGCTACTATGGCTACACCTTC. Translating it yields CASAASYYGYTF.

The sample holds a few counts of this clonotype. This chain joins TRBV29-1 and TRBJ2-7, with 9 bases matching TRBD1. Germline CDR1 and CDR2: SQVTM and ANQGSEA. The V segment lost 2 bases and the J segment 4 bases; nucleotides outside the gene matches: 3. The CDR3 consists of 13 residues. The CDR3 here is CSVELDRGYEQYF. CDR3 DNA sequence: TGCAGCGTTGAATTGGACAGGGGTTACGAGCAGTACTTC.

This chain joins TRBV4-1 and TRBJ1-1, with no clear D. This CDR3 is built from 14 residues. CDR1 is MGHRA and CDR2 is YSYEKL in the germline V gene. The V end was cut by 0 bases, the J end by 5 bases, with 10 bases between. CDR3 in amino acids: CASSQDEGRTEAFF. CDR3 nucleotides: TGCGCCAGCAGCCAAGATGAAGGTCGAACTGAAGCTTTCTTT.